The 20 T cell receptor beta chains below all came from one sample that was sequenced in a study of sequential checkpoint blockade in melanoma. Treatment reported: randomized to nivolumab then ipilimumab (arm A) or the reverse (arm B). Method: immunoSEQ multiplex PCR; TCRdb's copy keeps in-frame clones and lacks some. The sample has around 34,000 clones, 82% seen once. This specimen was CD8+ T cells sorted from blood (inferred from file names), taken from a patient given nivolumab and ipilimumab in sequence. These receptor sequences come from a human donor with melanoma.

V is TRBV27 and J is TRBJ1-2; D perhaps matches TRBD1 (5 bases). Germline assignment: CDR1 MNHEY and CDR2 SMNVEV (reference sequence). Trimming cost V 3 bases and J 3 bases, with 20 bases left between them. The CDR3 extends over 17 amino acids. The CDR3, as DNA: TGTGCCAGCAGTTTTCGGCTCCCCGGGGGGGGACACTATGGCTACACCTTC. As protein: CASSFRLPGGGHYGYTF.

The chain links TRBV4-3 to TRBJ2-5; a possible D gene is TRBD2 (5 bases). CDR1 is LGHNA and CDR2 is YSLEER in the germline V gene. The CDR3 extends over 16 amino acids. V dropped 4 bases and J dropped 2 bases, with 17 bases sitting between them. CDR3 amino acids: CASSRVLGRPQETQYF. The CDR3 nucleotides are TGCGCCAGCAGCCGGGTTTTAGGGAGACCACAAGAGACCCAGTACTTC.

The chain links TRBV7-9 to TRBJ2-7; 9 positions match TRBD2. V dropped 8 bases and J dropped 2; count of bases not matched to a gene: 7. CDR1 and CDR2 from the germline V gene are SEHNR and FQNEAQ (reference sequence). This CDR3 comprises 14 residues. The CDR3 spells CASGGLAGTYEQYF. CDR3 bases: TGTGCCAGCGGTGGTCTAGCGGGAACCTACGAGCAGTACTTC.

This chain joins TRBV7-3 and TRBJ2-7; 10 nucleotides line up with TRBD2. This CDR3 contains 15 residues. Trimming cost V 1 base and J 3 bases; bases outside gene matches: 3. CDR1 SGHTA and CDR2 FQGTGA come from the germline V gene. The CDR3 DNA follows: TGTGCCAGCAGCTTAAACCCTAGCGGGAGCTACGAGCAGTACTTC. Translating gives CASSLNPSGSYEQYF.

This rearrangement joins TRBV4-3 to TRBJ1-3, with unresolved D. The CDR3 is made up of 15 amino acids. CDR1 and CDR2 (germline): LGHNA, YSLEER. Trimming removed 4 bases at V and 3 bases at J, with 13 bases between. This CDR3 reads CASSPREGGGNTIYF. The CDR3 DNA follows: TGCGCCAGCAGCCCCCGGGAGGGTGGTGGAAACACCATATATTTT.

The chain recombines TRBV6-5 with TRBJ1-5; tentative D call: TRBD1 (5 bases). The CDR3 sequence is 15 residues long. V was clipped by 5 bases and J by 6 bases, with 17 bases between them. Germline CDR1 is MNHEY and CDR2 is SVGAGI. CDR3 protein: CASSPRRRGLQPQHF. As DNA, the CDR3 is TGTGCCAGCAGTCCCCGGCGAAGGGGCCTTCAGCCCCAGCATTTT.

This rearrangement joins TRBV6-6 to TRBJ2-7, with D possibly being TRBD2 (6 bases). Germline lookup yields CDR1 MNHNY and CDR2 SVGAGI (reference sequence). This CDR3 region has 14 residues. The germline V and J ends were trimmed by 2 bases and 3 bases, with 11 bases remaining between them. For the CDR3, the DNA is TGTGCCAGCAGTTACCAAGGAGGGATCTACGAGCAGTACTTC. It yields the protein CASSYQGGIYEQYF.

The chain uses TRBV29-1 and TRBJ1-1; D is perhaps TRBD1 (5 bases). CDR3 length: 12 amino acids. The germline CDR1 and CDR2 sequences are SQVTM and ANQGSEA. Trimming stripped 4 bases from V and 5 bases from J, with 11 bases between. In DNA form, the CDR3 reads TGCAGCGTTGCCGGGGGAGAGACTGAAGCTTTCTTT. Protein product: CSVAGGETEAFF.

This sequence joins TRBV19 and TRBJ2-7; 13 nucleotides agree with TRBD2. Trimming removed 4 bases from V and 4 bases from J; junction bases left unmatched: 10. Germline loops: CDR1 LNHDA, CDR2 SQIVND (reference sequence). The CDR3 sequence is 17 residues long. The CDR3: CASSTRTSGRLVYEQYF. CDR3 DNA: TGTGCCAGTAGTACCAGGACTAGCGGGAGACTGGTGTACGAGCAGTACTTC.

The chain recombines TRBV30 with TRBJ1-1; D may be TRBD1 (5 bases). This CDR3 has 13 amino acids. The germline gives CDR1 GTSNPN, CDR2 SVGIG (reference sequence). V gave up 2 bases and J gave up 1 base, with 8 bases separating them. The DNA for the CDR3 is TGTGCCTGGAGTTATAGGGGGAACACTGAAGCTTTCTTT. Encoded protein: CAWSYRGNTEAFF.

CDR3 in DNA: TGTGCCAGCAGTTTCCTAGGACAGGGGTACGAGCAGTACTTC. Protein product: CASSFLGQGYEQYF. This chain uses TRBV28 with TRBJ2-7; 9 bases map to TRBD1. The J segment lost 4 bases and the V segment lost 3 bases, leaving 4 bases of the junction unmatched. The CDR3 extends over 14 amino acids. Per germline, CDR1 MDHEN and CDR2 SYDVKM.

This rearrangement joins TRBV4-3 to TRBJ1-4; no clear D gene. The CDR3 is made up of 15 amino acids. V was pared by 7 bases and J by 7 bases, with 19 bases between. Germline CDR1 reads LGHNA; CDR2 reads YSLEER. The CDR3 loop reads CASTPAPEGVEKLFF. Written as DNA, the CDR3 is TGCGCCAGCACCCCGGCGCCCGAAGGAGTTGAAAAACTGTTTTTT.

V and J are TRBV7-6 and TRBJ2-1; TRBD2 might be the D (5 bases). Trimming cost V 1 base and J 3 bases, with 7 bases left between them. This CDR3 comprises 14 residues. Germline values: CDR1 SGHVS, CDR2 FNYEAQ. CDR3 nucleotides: TGTGCCAGCAGCTTAGTAGCGAGCTACAATGAGCAGTTCTTC. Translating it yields CASSLVASYNEQFF. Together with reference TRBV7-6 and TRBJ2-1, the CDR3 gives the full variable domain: GAGVSQSPRYKVTKRGQDVALRCDPISGHVSLYWYRQALGQGPEFLTYFNYEAQQDKSGLPNDRFSAERPEGSISTLTIQRTEQRDSAMYRCASSLVASYNEQFFGPGTRLTVL.

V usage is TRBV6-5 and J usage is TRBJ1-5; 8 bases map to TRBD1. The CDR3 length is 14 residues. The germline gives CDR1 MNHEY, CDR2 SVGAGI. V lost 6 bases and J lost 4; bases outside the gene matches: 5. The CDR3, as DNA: TGTGCCAGCAGCCAGGGGGCCTCTAATCAGCCCCAGCATTTT. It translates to CASSQGASNQPQHF.

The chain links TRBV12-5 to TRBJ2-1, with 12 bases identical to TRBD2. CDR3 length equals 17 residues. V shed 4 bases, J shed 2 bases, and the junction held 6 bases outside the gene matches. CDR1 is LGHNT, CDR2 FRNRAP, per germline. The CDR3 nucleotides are TGTGCTAGTGGTTCGGGACTAGCGGGTATGACCTACAATGAGCAGTTCTTC. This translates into CASGSGLAGMTYNEQFF. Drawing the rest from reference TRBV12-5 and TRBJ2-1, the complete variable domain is DARVTQTPRHKVTEMGQEVTMRCQPILGHNTVFWYRQTMMQGLELLAYFRNRAPLDDSGMPKDRFSAEMPDATLATLKIQPSEPRDSAVYFCASGSGLAGMTYNEQFFGPGTRLTVL.

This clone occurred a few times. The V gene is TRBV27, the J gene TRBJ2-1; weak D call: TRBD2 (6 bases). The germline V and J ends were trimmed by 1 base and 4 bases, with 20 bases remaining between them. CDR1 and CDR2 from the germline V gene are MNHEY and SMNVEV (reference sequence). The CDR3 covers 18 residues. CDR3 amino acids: CASSLCPPMGLKYNEQFF. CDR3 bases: TGTGCCAGCAGTTTATGCCCCCCAATGGGACTGAAGTACAATGAGCAGTTCTTC.

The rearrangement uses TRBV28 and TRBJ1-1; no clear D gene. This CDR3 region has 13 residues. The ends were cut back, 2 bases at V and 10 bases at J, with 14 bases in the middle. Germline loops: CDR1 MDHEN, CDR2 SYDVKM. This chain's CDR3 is CASSLMVTGGAFF. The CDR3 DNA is TGTGCCAGCAGTTTAATGGTCACTGGAGGAGCTTTCTTT.

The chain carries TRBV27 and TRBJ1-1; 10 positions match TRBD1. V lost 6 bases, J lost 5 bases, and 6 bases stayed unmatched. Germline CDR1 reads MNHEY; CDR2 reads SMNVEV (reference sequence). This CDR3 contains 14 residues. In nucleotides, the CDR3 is TGTGCCAGCAGCCCAGGGACAGGGGCTACTGAAGCTTTCTTT. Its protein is CASSPGTGATEAFF.

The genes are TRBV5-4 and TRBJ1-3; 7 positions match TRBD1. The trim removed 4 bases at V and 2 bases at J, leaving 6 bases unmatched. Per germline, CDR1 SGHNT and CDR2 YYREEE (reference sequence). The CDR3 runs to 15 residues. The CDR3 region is CASSPGQAPGNTIYF. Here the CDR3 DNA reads TGTGCCAGCAGCCCCGGACAGGCTCCTGGAAACACCATATATTTT.

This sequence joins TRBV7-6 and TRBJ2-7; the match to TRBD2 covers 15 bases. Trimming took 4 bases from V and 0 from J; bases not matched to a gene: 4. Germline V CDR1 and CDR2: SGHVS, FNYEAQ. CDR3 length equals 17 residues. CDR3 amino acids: CASSSGTSGRSSYEQYF. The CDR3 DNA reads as TGTGCCAGCAGCTCAGGGACTAGCGGGAGGAGCTCCTACGAGCAGTACTTC.